This T cell receptor (beta chain) originates from a study of blood T cell repertoires in COVID-19. Overall study context: Material from acute and convalescent COVID-19 was sourced from the United States, Italy and Spain. PBMCs, B-cell-depleted T cells, or T cells provided the cDNA or gDNA that made up the material.

V lost 7 bases and J lost 6; bases outside the gene matches: 13. The CDR3 totals 16 residues. In germline, CDR1 is LNHDA, CDR2 SQIVND (reference sequence). Study processing details: How many nucleated cells were present was estimated from reference gene primer amplification. TCRdb's table, derived via immunoSEQ multiplex PCR, lists solely in-frame clones and lacks some. V and J calls and clone size are given by that table; D and trimming were obtained from the DNA. Among about 530,000 clones listed, about 88% were seen once. Seattle's enrolled individuals joined amid active infection and were then monitored longitudinally.

This TCR came from a woman aged 45-65 years with COVID-19, enrolled during active disease. Sequenced sample: peripheral blood. The chain couples TRBV19 to TRBJ2-2; TRBD2 agrees at 8 bases. The CDR3 DNA reads as TGTGCCAGTAAGGTAGCGGGGAGGACGAATTCCGGGGAGCTGTTTTTT. Its translation is CASKVAGRTNSGELFF. Using reference TRBV19 and TRBJ2-2 for the parts outside the CDR3, the full variable domain is DGGITQSPKYLFRKEGQNVTLSCEQNLNHDAMYWYRQDPGQGLRLIYYSQIVNDFQKGDIAEGYSVSREKKESFPLTVTSAQKNPTAFYLCASKVAGRTNSGELFFGEGSRLTVL.